Presented here are 13 T cell receptor beta chains from one specimen sequenced in a study of cytomegalovirus exposure and HLA in healthy donors. Primers included in the PCR were 60 Vbeta and 13 Jbeta primers. TCRdb's copy holds only in-frame clones and misses some; the assay was immunoSEQ multiplex PCR. This table lists 150,000 or so clones. Material: PBMCs. These receptors originate from a woman under 30 in good health and CMV-seronegative.

The chain joins TRBV6-5 to TRBJ2-1; D not resolved. The length of the CDR3 is 9 residues. V was pared by 6 bases and J by 15 bases, with 9 bases between. The germline CDR1 and CDR2 sequences are MNHEY and SVGAGI. The CDR3 region is CASSYRGFF. The DNA for the CDR3 is TGTGCCAGCAGCTACCGAGGGTTCTTC.

The chain links TRBV11-3 to TRBJ2-1, with D perhaps matching TRBD2 (5 bases). Germline V lookup: CDR1 SGHNT, CDR2 YENEEA. V was shortened by 5 bases and J by 8 bases, with 13 bases between the two germline ends. The CDR3 has 13 residues. As DNA, the CDR3 is TGTGCCAGCAGCCGATCTAGCATCCATGAGCAGTTCTTC. The encoded protein is CASSRSSIHEQFF.

The genes are TRBV2 and TRBJ2-1; TRBD2 matches 8 bases. V gave up 3 bases and J gave up 0 bases; unmatched junction bases: 1. Per germline, CDR1 SNHLY and CDR2 FYNNEI. CDR3 length: 15 residues. The CDR3 loop reads CASSDSGISYNEQFF. CDR3 sequence (DNA): TGTGCCAGCAGTGATAGCGGGATCTCCTACAATGAGCAGTTCTTC.

The V and J genes are TRBV7-9 and TRBJ1-2, with 10 bases that match TRBD1. The V segment lost 5 bases and the J segment 4 bases; nucleotides outside the gene matches: 7. Germline V gene lookup returns CDR1 SEHNR and CDR2 FQNEAQ (reference sequence). The CDR3 has 15 residues. Written as DNA, the CDR3 is TGTGCCAGCAGCCACGGGACAGGGGAAGGCTATGGCTACACCTTC. This sequence encodes CASSHGTGEGYGYTF.

This chain links TRBV12-5 with TRBJ2-7, with D possibly TRBD2 on 5 matching bases. CDR1 is LGHNT and CDR2 is FRNRAP in the germline V gene. The CDR3 covers 13 residues. V dropped 8 bases and J dropped 1 base, with 12 bases sitting between them. CDR3 sequence: CASRGEKSYEQYV. CDR3 nucleotide sequence: TGTGCTAGTCGTGGGGAGAAATCCTACGAGCAGTACGTC.

This chain links TRBV19 with TRBJ1-1, with 7 bases identical to TRBD1. Per the germline V gene, CDR1 is LNHDA and CDR2 is SQIVND (reference sequence). The V gene end was trimmed by 7 bases and the J gene end by 10 bases; junction bases not matched to a gene: 9. The CDR3 is made up of 12 amino acids. The CDR3 region is CASIPLEGAAFF. The CDR3 bases are TGTGCCAGTATCCCTTTGGAGGGGGCAGCTTTCTTT.

V gene TRBV5-4 combines with J gene TRBJ1-2; TRBD1 aligns across 9 bases. V dropped 3 bases and J dropped 9; count of bases not matched to a gene: 6. This CDR3 comprises 13 residues. Germline V lookup: CDR1 SGHNT, CDR2 YYREEE (reference sequence). CDR3 DNA: TGTGCCAGCAGCTCACAGGGGGCGATAAGCTACACCTTC. Protein: CASSSQGAISYTF.

The CDR3 spells CASSGTGGETQYF. Written as DNA, the CDR3 is TGTGCCAGCAGCGGGACAGGGGGAGAGACCCAGTACTTC. The chain combines TRBV5-5 with TRBJ2-5, with 11 bases fitting TRBD1. The trim removed 4 bases at V and 4 bases at J, leaving 0 bases unmatched. Germline-derived CDR1 and CDR2 are SGHKS and YYEKEE (reference sequence). The CDR3 has 13 amino acids.

The J gene is TRBJ2-5, the V gene TRBV6-1; D is undetermined. Trimming stripped 2 bases from V and 2 bases from J, with 12 bases between. Germline V gene sequence: CDR1 MNHNS, CDR2 SASEGT. The CDR3 consists of 15 residues. In nucleotides, the CDR3 is TGTGCCAGCAGTGAAACCCCAGGAAAACAAGAGACCCAGTACTTC. Translation: CASSETPGKQETQYF.

The J gene is TRBJ2-6, the V gene TRBV6-5; the match to TRBD1 covers 7 bases. The CDR3 spans 15 residues. Per the germline V gene, CDR1 is MNHEY and CDR2 is SVGAGI. The junction had 3 bases not matched to a gene; V was cut back by 6 bases and J by 1 base. The CDR3 coding sequence is TGTGCCAGCAGGCCGACAGGGTCTGGGGCCAACGTCCTGACTTTC. It encodes CASRPTGSGANVLTF.

V is TRBV7-2 and J is TRBJ2-7; 7 bases match TRBD2. Germline CDR1 is SGHTA and CDR2 is FQGNSA. V was clipped by 5 bases and J by 1 base; unmatched bases: 5. This CDR3 is 14 amino acids long. For the CDR3, the DNA is TGTGCCAGCAGCCGGGACTATAGATCCTACGAGCAGTACTTC. Amino acid sequence: CASSRDYRSYEQYF.

The gene calls are TRBV11-2 and TRBJ2-7; perhaps TRBD2 as D (5 bases). Looked up from germline, CDR1 is SGHAT and CDR2 is FQNNGV. The CDR3 has 13 amino acids. Trimming stripped 4 bases from V and 0 bases from J, with 7 bases between. The CDR3 loop reads CASSSTSSYEQYF. The CDR3 nucleotides read TGTGCCAGCAGCTCAACTAGCTCCTACGAGCAGTACTTC.

The V call is TRBV2, the J call TRBJ1-1; D gene unclear. Germline V lookup: CDR1 SNHLY, CDR2 FYNNEI. This CDR3 is 13 amino acids long. Trimming left V 4 bases short and J 1 base short, with 7 bases between. CDR3 region: CASSVLTNTEAFF. The CDR3 coding sequence is TGTGCCAGCAGTGTACTTACGAACACTGAAGCTTTCTTT.